Presented here are 25 T cell receptor beta chains from one specimen sequenced in a study of blood T cell repertoires in COVID-19 (dated by TCRdb to about 2020). Library creation used the immunoSEQ multiplex PCR assay. The table comes from immuneACCESS by way of TCRdb, which keeps in-frame sequences with V and J called. Part of the clones is missing from these tables; in studies checked, under half for an unresolved V gene and the rest for unknown reasons. The sample table shows roughly 340,000 clones, and around 91% are seen once. The ten largest clones add up to roughly 3.4% of the sample. Material for sequencing was peripheral blood. The receptors originated from a woman under 30 who had recovered from COVID-19.

The V gene is TRBV27, the J gene TRBJ2-7; 7 bases map to TRBD1. CDR1 and CDR2 (germline): MNHEY, SMNVEV (reference sequence). The CDR3 has 14 amino acids. After removal of 5 bases from V and 3 bases from J, the junction contained 7 bases not matched to a gene. CDR3 sequence: CASSPWTGDYEQYV. The CDR3 DNA reads TGTGCCAGCAGTCCCTGGACAGGAGACTACGAGCAGTACGTC.

This chain connects TRBV5-1 to TRBJ2-7; TRBD1 matches 11 bases. The CDR3 is 15 residues long. Looked up from germline, CDR1 is SGHRS and CDR2 is YFSETQ. Trimming cost V 4 bases and J 6 bases; bases outside gene matches: 9. CDR3 sequence (DNA): TGCGCCAGCAGCCCCGGGACAGGGGGTACGGGCGAGCAGTACGTC. It encodes CASSPGTGGTGEQYV.

The chain couples TRBV18 to TRBJ2-7, with TRBD1 as a possible D gene (6 bases). Trimming shortened V by 6 bases and J by 0 bases, and 15 bases separated the two germline ends. The germline V gene encodes CDR1 KGHSH and CDR2 LQKENI. The CDR3 covers 15 residues. CDR3 region: CASSSDSYNSYEQYV. The CDR3 DNA reads as TGTGCCAGCTCCTCGGACAGCTATAACTCCTACGAGCAGTACGTC.

V usage is TRBV21-1 and J usage is TRBJ2-5; the table's TRBD1 call for D was not verified on the DNA. TRBV21-1 is tagged as a pseudogene. CDR3 length equals 16 residues. The CDR3 DNA follows: TGTGCCAGCAGCAAAGATGAGAGGGGGTTTCAGGAGACCCAGTACTTC. Amino acids: CASSKDERGFQETQYF.

The CDR3 reads CASSIALQREGHEQFF. DNA for the CDR3: TGTGCCAGTAGTATAGCACTCCAGCGGGAGGGCCATGAGCAGTTCTTC. The gene calls are TRBV19 and TRBJ2-1; 10 bases fit TRBD2. This CDR3 is 16 amino acids long. After removal of 1 base from V and 8 bases from J, the junction contained 8 bases not matched to a gene. The germline gives CDR1 LNHDA, CDR2 SQIVND (reference sequence).

The chain has TRBV7-2 and TRBJ2-1; tentatively, D is TRBD1 (5 bases). This CDR3 comprises 14 residues. Germline assignment: CDR1 SGHTA and CDR2 FQGNSA. The V end was cut by 5 bases, the J end by 4 bases, with 12 bases between. The CDR3 nucleotides are TGTGCCAGCAGCCCCAGCGCAGGGTACAATGAGCAGTTCTTC. Its protein product is CASSPSAGYNEQFF.

This clone was seen a single time. This sequence joins TRBV6-6 and TRBJ1-1; D possibly corresponds to TRBD1 (5 bases). Germline-derived CDR1 and CDR2 are MNHNY and SVGAGI (reference sequence). V was clipped by 4 bases and J by 0 bases, with 12 bases between them. The CDR3 totals 15 residues. The CDR3 protein is CASSLTGGMNTEAFF. CDR3 sequence (DNA): TGTGCCAGCAGTTTGACCGGGGGAATGAACACTGAAGCTTTCTTT.

In DNA, the CDR3 is TGTGCCAGCAGCTTTCCTAGCAATGAGCAGTTCTTC. Translation: CASSFPSNEQFF. The chain is built from TRBV5-4 and TRBJ2-1; D ambiguous. In germline, CDR1 is SGHNT, CDR2 YYREEE (reference sequence). V lost 2 bases, J lost 6 bases, and 6 bases lay in between. This CDR3 region has 12 residues. Drawing the rest from reference TRBV5-4 and TRBJ2-1, the complete variable domain is ETGVTQSPTHLIKTRGQQVTLRCSSQSGHNTVSWYQQALGQGPQFIFQYYREEENGRGNFPPRFSGLQFPNYSSELNVNALELDDSALYLCASSFPSNEQFFGPGTRLTVL.

The chain combines TRBV5-4 with TRBJ2-1; TRBD2 agrees at 15 bases. J was trimmed by 8 bases and V by 5 bases; bases with no gene match: 5. Germline V gives CDR1 SGHNT, CDR2 YYREEE (reference sequence). The CDR3 is made up of 15 amino acids. The CDR3 DNA reads as TGTGCCAGCAGTCGATGGACTAGCGGGAGGGATGAGCAGTTCTTC. Protein sequence: CASSRWTSGRDEQFF. Based on the CDR3 plus reference TRBV5-4 and TRBJ2-1, the full variable domain is ETGVTQSPTHLIKTRGQQVTLRCSSQSGHNTVSWYQQALGQGPQFIFQYYREEENGRGNFPPRFSGLQFPNYSSELNVNALELDDSALYLCASSRWTSGRDEQFFGPGTRLTVL.

This chain uses TRBV25-1 with TRBJ1-2; D gene uncertain. Trimming stripped 0 bases from V and 4 bases from J, with 15 bases between. In germline, CDR1 is MGHDK, CDR2 SYGVNS. There are 16 residues in the CDR3. The CDR3 here is CASSEYYTAGSYGYTF. Written as DNA, the CDR3 is TGTGCCAGCAGTGAATATTATACTGCAGGTTCCTATGGCTACACCTTC.

The rearrangement links TRBV4-1 to TRBJ1-1, with 7 bases that match TRBD1. Trimming at V came to 3 bases and at J to 4 bases, leaving 8 bases not matched to a gene. The CDR3 has 15 residues. Looked up from germline, CDR1 is MGHRA and CDR2 is YSYEKL. The CDR3 bases are TGCGCCAGCAGCCAGAAACAGGGGACGGTCACTGAAGCTTTCTTT. Translated: CASSQKQGTVTEAFF.

The gene calls are TRBV10-3 and TRBJ1-2; 8 bases fit TRBD1. Germline CDR1 is ENHRY and CDR2 is SYGVKD. V dropped 2 bases and J dropped 1; count of bases not matched to a gene: 9. This CDR3 is built from 17 residues. The CDR3 protein is CAISEKLPGQDNYGYTF. The CDR3 coding sequence is TGTGCCATCAGTGAGAAATTGCCGGGACAGGATAACTATGGCTACACCTTC.

The chain is built from TRBV7-8 and TRBJ1-2, with D perhaps matching TRBD1 (6 bases). The CDR3 has 16 amino acids. Germline V gene data show CDR1 as SGHVS and CDR2 as FQNEAQ. The germline V and J ends were trimmed by 1 base and 2 bases, with 14 bases remaining between them. The CDR3 DNA reads TGTGCCAGCAGCTTAGTCAGGACAGAATCGAACTATGGCTACACCTTC. As protein: CASSLVRTESNYGYTF.

The gene calls are TRBV19 and TRBJ2-3, with 13 bases lining up with TRBD2. Germline V CDR1 and CDR2: LNHDA, SQIVND (reference sequence). The CDR3 has 16 amino acids. After removal of 5 bases from V and 8 bases from J, the junction contained 10 bases not matched to a gene. The CDR3 nucleotides are TGTGCCAGTAGTCACCTTGGGACTAGCGGGATGGTTACGCAGTATTTT. Translating it yields CASSHLGTSGMVTQYF. Together with reference TRBV19 and TRBJ2-3, the CDR3 gives the full variable domain: DGGITQSPKYLFRKEGQNVTLSCEQNLNHDAMYWYRQDPGQGLRLIYYSQIVNDFQKGDIAEGYSVSREKKESFPLTVTSAQKNPTAFYLCASSHLGTSGMVTQYFGPGTRLTVL.

The chain recombines TRBV29-1 with TRBJ1-1; D gene uncertain. Germline V gives CDR1 SQVTM, CDR2 ANQGSEA. V was clipped by 6 bases and J by 7 bases, with 9 bases between them. This CDR3 is built from 10 residues. CDR3 region: CSVHEGEAFF. CDR3 in DNA: TGCAGCGTACACGAGGGTGAAGCTTTCTTT.

This chain uses TRBV24-1 with TRBJ2-3; TRBD1 matches at 9 bases. The junction had 6 bases not matched to a gene; V was cut back by 2 bases and J by 4 bases. Per germline, CDR1 KGHDR and CDR2 SFDVKD. The CDR3 has 16 residues. The CDR3 nucleotides are TGTGCCACCAGTGATTGGGGGGACAGGGAGGCAGATACGCAGTATTTT. Protein: CATSDWGDREADTQYF.

This chain joins TRBV7-2 and TRBJ2-1; no firm D call. Deletions cut 5 bases from V and 3 bases from J, with 14 bases between. CDR1 and CDR2 from the germline V gene are SGHTA and FQGNSA. CDR3 size: 15 residues. The DNA for the CDR3 is TGTGCCAGCAGCCCCACGGGTCCGAGCTACAATGAGCAGTTCTTC. This sequence encodes CASSPTGPSYNEQFF.

V and J are TRBV5-5 and TRBJ1-4; 8 nucleotides agree with TRBD1. Germline V lookup: CDR1 SGHKS, CDR2 YYEKEE (reference sequence). The trim removed 0 bases at V and 8 bases at J, leaving 6 bases unmatched. The CDR3 is made up of 15 amino acids. DNA of the CDR3: TGTGCCAGCAGCTTGGTCGACAGGGGTGGGGAAAAACTGTTTTTT. Translated: CASSLVDRGGEKLFF.

This clone appeared a single time. The chain has TRBV28 and TRBJ2-3; D remains ambiguous. V was clipped by 3 bases and J by 1 base, with 11 bases between them. This CDR3 is 15 amino acids long. Germline V lookup: CDR1 MDHEN, CDR2 SYDVKM. The CDR3 DNA reads TGTGCCAGCAGTTTCCCCAGCGACGGCACAGATACGCAGTATTTT. It codes for CASSFPSDGTDTQYF. The variable domain in full, completed from reference TRBV28 and TRBJ2-3, reads DVKVTQSSRYLVKRTGEKVFLECVQDMDHENMFWYRQDPGLGLRLIYFSYDVKMKEKGDIPEGYSVSREKKERFSLILESASTNQTSMYLCASSFPSDGTDTQYFGPGTRLTVL.

This chain uses TRBV10-3 with TRBJ1-2; D remains unclear. There are 12 residues in the CDR3. Between the trimmed V and J ends, which lost 2 bases and 3 bases, there was a span of 4 bases. Germline CDR1 is ENHRY and CDR2 is SYGVKD. CDR3 amino acids: CAISERDYGYTF. CDR3 DNA: TGTGCCATCAGTGAGCGCGACTATGGCTACACCTTC.

V gene TRBV5-4 combines with J gene TRBJ2-5, with no clear D. Per the germline V gene, CDR1 is SGHNT and CDR2 is YYREEE (reference sequence). V lost 0 bases to trimming and J lost 5 bases, with 8 bases between them. The CDR3 is made up of 13 amino acids. The CDR3 reads CASSLGGQETQYF. CDR3 in DNA: TGTGCCAGCAGCTTGGGAGGCCAGGAGACCCAGTACTTC.

This clone is a singleton in its sample. The chain recombines TRBV5-5 with TRBJ2-1; D may be TRBD2 (5 bases). CDR1 and CDR2 from the germline V gene are SGHKS and YYEKEE (reference sequence). V was clipped by 0 bases and J by 7 bases, with 11 bases between them. CDR3 length: 14 residues. CDR3 protein: CASSLVARGNEQFF. The CDR3 DNA sequence: TGTGCCAGCAGCTTGGTTGCTAGAGGGAATGAGCAGTTCTTC. Full variable domain (rest looked up from reference TRBV5-5 and TRBJ2-1): DAGVTQSPTHLIKTRGQQVTLRCSPISGHKSVSWYQQVLGQGPQFIFQYYEKEERGRGNFPDRFSARQFPNYSSELNVNALLLGDSALYLCASSLVARGNEQFFGPGTRLTVL.

The chain carries TRBV7-9 and TRBJ2-3, with D possibly TRBD2 on 5 matching bases. The CDR3 extends over 14 amino acids. Deletions cut 2 bases from V and 3 bases from J, with 9 bases between. The germline V gene encodes CDR1 SEHNR and CDR2 FQNEAQ (reference sequence). CDR3: CASSLTRATDTQYF. CDR3 coding DNA: TGTGCCAGCAGCTTAACGCGGGCTACAGATACGCAGTATTTT.

V gene TRBV7-9 combines with J gene TRBJ1-1; D is perhaps TRBD1 (5 bases). The V and J ends lost 5 bases and 8 bases respectively, with 9 bases between them. CDR1 and CDR2 (germline): SEHNR, FQNEAQ (reference sequence). CDR3 length equals 11 residues. The CDR3 region is CASSPKGEAFF. As DNA, the CDR3 is TGTGCCAGCAGCCCCAAGGGGGAAGCTTTCTTT.

The chain combines TRBV6-2 or TRBV6-3 with TRBJ2-7, with 11 bases lining up with TRBD2. Germline V gene sequence: CDR1 MNHEY, CDR2 SVGEGT. The CDR3 consists of 16 residues. The DNA for the CDR3 is TGTGCCAGCAGCTACTCGACTAGCGGGGTGCCCTACGAGCAGTACGTC. Translating gives CASSYSTSGVPYEQYV.